The 32 T cell receptor beta chains below were found in one sample sequenced in a study of spatial heterogeneity in lung cancer. No antigen is known for these receptors. TCRdb used MiXCR to reprocess the 5' RACE reads, holding one entry per CDR3 protein. This table holds some 14,000 distinct CDR3 sequences, more than 5% found once. General study results and limits: The study found that expanded intratumoral alpha and beta TCR counts tracked tumor mutation counts.

Described time point: sample taken at primary tumor resection. The sequencing used lung tumor tissue, collected at surgery. These receptor sequences come from a female donor with early-stage non-small cell lung cancer.

This clonotype was found many times. This beta chain is a stray read from a library made for alpha chains; its abundance is not meaningful. V and J are TRBV7-3 and TRBJ2-2; D gene unclear. From germline, CDR1 is SGHTA and CDR2 FQGTGA. The ends were cut back, 5 bases at V and 4 bases at J, with 2 bases in the middle. The CDR3 length is 11 residues. CDR3 sequence: CASSLTGELFF. CDR3 DNA: TGTGCCAGCAGCCTCACCGGGGAGCTGTTTTTT. The full variable domain, its missing parts supplied by reference TRBV7-3 and TRBJ2-2, is GAGVSQTPSNKVTEKGKYVELRCDPISGHTALYWYRQSLGQGPEFLIYFQGTGAADDSGLPNDRFFAVRPEGSVSTLKIQRTERGDSAVYLCASSLTGELFFGEGSRLTVL.

There are many counts of this clonotype. Since it is a stray read in a library aimed at alpha chains, this beta chain has a size that is not meaningful. The chain couples TRBV12-5 to TRBJ2-5; TRBD1 or TRBD2 may be the D gene (6 bases each). From germline, CDR1 is LGHNT and CDR2 FRNRAP. V shed 7 bases and J shed 6 bases, with 21 bases lying between them. This CDR3 is built from 15 residues. The CDR3 sequence: CASARLRGTWKTQYF. The DNA for the CDR3 is TGTGCTAGTGCCCGCCTGAGGGGGACTTGGAAGACCCAGTACTTC.

This clonotype was counted many times. Found in a library prepared for alpha chains, this beta chain is an off-target read, and its abundance has little meaning. This chain connects TRBV18 to TRBJ2-3; D unresolved. V lost 3 bases to trimming and J lost 6 bases, with 7 bases between them. The CDR3 totals 12 residues. Per germline, CDR1 KGHSH and CDR2 LQKENI. The DNA for the CDR3 is TGTGCCAGCTCACCCGCCTCGGATACGCAGTATTTT. Amino acids: CASSPASDTQYF. Looking up the rest from reference TRBV18 and TRBJ2-3 gives the full variable domain: NAGVMQNPRHLVRRRGQEARLRCSPMKGHSHVYWYRQLPEEGLKFMVYLQKENIIDESGMPKERFSAEFPKEGPSILRIQQVVRGDSAAYFCASSPASDTQYFGPGTRLTVL.

This clonotype was picked up many times. With the library built for alpha chains, this beta chain is off target and its frequency is not meaningful. The rearrangement uses TRBV7-6 and TRBJ1-1; D gene unclear. CDR3 length equals 14 residues. Per the germline V gene, CDR1 is SGHVS and CDR2 is FNYEAQ. V gave up 2 bases and J gave up 3 bases, with 10 bases separating them. CDR3 coding DNA: TGTGCCAGCAGCTTATATCAGCGGGACACTGAAGCTTTCTTT. Protein: CASSLYQRDTEAFF.

This clonotype was found many times. Because this beta chain is a stray read in a library intended to capture alpha chains, its abundance should not be given much weight. This chain's CDR3 is CASSRTGNTEAFF. The DNA of the CDR3 is TGTGCCAGCAGCCGTACAGGGAACACTGAAGCTTTCTTT. This chain joins TRBV7-3 and TRBJ1-1, with D possibly matching TRBD1 (5 bases). V lost 5 bases and J 1 base, leaving 8 bases between the germline ends. This CDR3 is built from 13 residues. The V gene's germline CDR1 is SGHTA and CDR2 FQGTGA.

This clonotype was recorded many times. This beta chain came through as a stray read in a library set up for alpha chains, and its size says little. The chain has TRBV3-1 and TRBJ2-2, with D possibly matching TRBD2 (5 bases). The CDR3 totals 14 residues. The germline V gene has CDR1 LGHDT and CDR2 YNNKEL (reference sequence). Trimming stripped 5 bases from V and 8 bases from J, with 15 bases between. For the CDR3, the DNA is TGTGCCAGCAGCTTCCTTCTAGCACAGGGGGAGCTGTTTTTT. It yields the protein CASSFLLAQGELFF.

In its sample, this clonotype is medium-sized. Because the library targeted alpha chains, this beta chain is an off-target read whose size means little. This chain joins TRBV7-9 and TRBJ2-3; D may be TRBD1 or TRBD2 (5 bases each). The CDR3 loop spans 15 amino acids. Germline CDR1 reads SEHNR; CDR2 reads FQNEAQ (reference sequence). Trimming removed 10 bases at V and 3 bases at J, with 20 bases between. The CDR3 protein is CAIRTWEGETDTQYF. The CDR3 nucleotides are TGTGCCATCCGAACCTGGGAAGGGGAGACAGATACGCAGTATTTT.

This clonotype was seen many times. A library made for alpha chains picked up this beta chain off target, so its size means little. The chain combines TRBV20-1 with TRBJ1-4; a possible D gene is TRBD1 (5 bases). Trimming took 3 bases from V and 4 from J, leaving 12 bases between them. The CDR3 runs to 14 residues. Germline loops: CDR1 DFQATT, CDR2 SNEGSKA (reference sequence). CDR3 loop: CSASRTQDNEKLFF. CDR3 coding DNA: TGCAGTGCTAGCCGGACACAGGATAATGAAAAACTGTTTTTT.

This clonotype was counted at least ten times. This beta chain is an unintended read in a library built for alpha chains; its size means little. This chain connects TRBV7-9 to TRBJ2-1; no clear D gene. Germline assignment: CDR1 SEHNR and CDR2 FQNEAQ (reference sequence). V dropped 3 bases and J dropped 5 bases, with 11 bases sitting between them. This CDR3 has 14 residues. The CDR3 nucleotides read TGTGCCAGCAGCTTGACGGACCTCGACAATGAGCAGTTCTTC. Amino acid sequence: CASSLTDLDNEQFF.

Notes on this clonotype: Since it is a stray read in a library aimed at alpha chains, this beta chain has a size that is not meaningful. V usage is TRBV20-1 and J usage is TRBJ2-1, with TRBD2 identical over 10 bases. CDR1 and CDR2 from the germline V gene are DFQATT and SNEGSKA (reference sequence). The CDR3 contains 15 residues. The V and J ends lost 0 bases and 9 bases, in that order; junction bases with no gene match: 8. The CDR3 nucleotides are TGCAGTGCTAGAGATTGGCTAGCGGGAGTAGGTGAGCAGTTCTTC. As protein: CSARDWLAGVGEQFF.

This clonotype was picked up many times. This beta chain slipped into a library made for alpha chains as a stray read, so its size is not meaningful. This sequence joins TRBV20-1 and TRBJ2-2; TRBD2 matches 7 bases. The CDR3 runs 15 residues. Trimming removed 3 bases from V and 4 bases from J; junction bases left unmatched: 8. Germline CDR1 reads DFQATT; CDR2 reads SNEGSKA (reference sequence). Here the CDR3 reads CSARALLASTGELFF. The CDR3 nucleotides read TGCAGTGCTAGGGCTTTACTAGCGTCCACCGGGGAGCTGTTTTTT.

This clonotype was counted ten times or more. This beta chain was picked up by a library intended for alpha chains and is off target, so its count carries little meaning. The chain couples TRBV7-2 to TRBJ2-7, with D possibly matching TRBD1 (6 bases). Germline values: CDR1 SGHTA, CDR2 FQGNSA. The germline V and J ends were trimmed by 5 bases and 4 bases, with 9 bases remaining between them. The CDR3 covers 12 residues. The CDR3 loop reads CASSIQGYEQYF. Here the CDR3 DNA reads TGTGCCAGCAGCATACAGGGTTACGAGCAGTACTTC.

This clonotype was recorded many times. This beta chain is a stray sequence in a library constructed for alpha chains; its clone size is not meaningful. This sequence joins TRBV6-1 and TRBJ1-5, with 9 positions matching TRBD1. The CDR3 loop spans 16 amino acids. Trimming cost V 4 bases and J 6 bases; bases outside gene matches: 10. The germline V gene encodes CDR1 MNHNS and CDR2 SASEGT. This CDR3 reads CASSGWGTGIGQPQHF. As DNA, the CDR3 is TGTGCCAGCAGTGGGTGGGGGACAGGGATCGGTCAGCCCCAGCATTTT.

The sample holds many counts of this clonotype. The library was built for alpha chains, so this beta chain is an off-target read and its size means little. The V and J genes are TRBV20-1 and TRBJ2-3; tentatively, D is TRBD2 (5 bases). Per germline, CDR1 DFQATT and CDR2 SNEGSKA (reference sequence). CDR3 size: 14 residues. Trimming took 0 bases from V and 3 from J, leaving 10 bases between them. CDR3 bases: TGCAGTGCTAGAGAAGGAGGCCTAACAGATACGCAGTATTTT. It encodes CSAREGGLTDTQYF.

This clonotype was counted many times. The library was prepared for alpha chains; this beta chain is a stray read, so its frequency means little. The rearrangement joins TRBV5-8 to TRBJ1-1; D is unclear. V was pared by 4 bases and J by 3 bases, with 16 bases between. Germline assignment: CDR1 SGHTS and CDR2 YDEGEE. This CDR3 comprises 15 residues. The CDR3 DNA reads as TGTGCCAGCAGCCCTGCACGGGAGGCAGACACTGAAGCTTTCTTT. This translates into CASSPAREADTEAFF.

This clonotype was recorded many times. Little can be read into the size of this beta chain, an off-target read in a library designed for alpha chains. This chain uses TRBV7-3 with TRBJ2-5; unclear D gene. The CDR3 covers 10 residues. Trimming removed 5 bases from V and 9 bases from J, with 7 bases in between. Germline values: CDR1 SGHTA, CDR2 FQGTGA. In DNA form, the CDR3 reads TGTGCCAGCAGCCTTCTCGCCCAGTACTTC. This translates into CASSLLAQYF.

This clonotype was seen many times. Because this beta chain is a stray read in a library intended to capture alpha chains, its abundance should not be given much weight. This chain connects TRBV7-8 to TRBJ1-6, with D possibly TRBD1 on 5 matching bases. From germline, CDR1 is SGHVS and CDR2 FQNEAQ. The V and J ends lost 5 bases and 6 bases respectively, with 17 bases between them. CDR3 size: 16 residues. CDR3 residues: CASSRRRDGINSPLHF. DNA of the CDR3: TGTGCCAGCAGCCGCCGCCGGGACGGGATTAATTCACCCCTCCACTTT.

About this clonotype itself: In a library made to pick up alpha chains, this beta chain is a stray read with a size that means little. The V call is TRBV28, the J call TRBJ2-7, with 8 bases lining up with TRBD2. V was clipped by 7 bases and J by 9 bases; unmatched bases: 8. Germline V gene data show CDR1 as MDHEN and CDR2 as SYDVKM. The CDR3 length is 12 residues. The CDR3 region has the DNA TGTGCCAGCAAAAAACGCGGACTAGCGCAGTACTTC. This sequence encodes CASKKRGLAQYF.

Many counts were recorded for this clonotype. This beta chain is a stray read from a library made for alpha chains; its abundance is not meaningful. V is TRBV24-1 and J is TRBJ2-2; tentative D call: TRBD1 (7 bases). The V gene's germline CDR1 is KGHDR and CDR2 SFDVKD. This CDR3 contains 14 residues. Trimming removed 9 bases at V and 2 bases at J, with 12 bases between. CDR3 protein: CATGGTANTGELFF. CDR3 DNA: TGTGCCACCGGGGGGACAGCTAACACCGGGGAGCTGTTTTTT.

This clonotype was recorded at least ten times. This beta chain is an off-target read within a library intended for alpha chains, so its frequency means little. The CDR3 region has the DNA TGTGCCAGCAGCTTAGGATGGGGGTCCACAGATACGCAGTATTTT. Translation: CASSLGWGSTDTQYF. V gene TRBV7-9 combines with J gene TRBJ2-3; the D call may be TRBD1 or TRBD2 (5 bases each). Germline V lookup: CDR1 SEHNR, CDR2 FQNEAQ (reference sequence). V was clipped by 1 base and J by 2 bases, with 10 bases between them. The CDR3 runs to 15 residues.

This clonotype was found many times. As an off-target read in a library built for alpha chains, this beta chain has a frequency of little significance. The chain recombines TRBV11-2 with TRBJ1-6; no firm D call. V lost 2 bases to trimming and J lost 8 bases, with 10 bases between them. The CDR3 extends over 14 amino acids. The germline V gene has CDR1 SGHAT and CDR2 FQNNGV. CDR3 bases: TGTGCCAGCAGCTTATGGAAAGGCTATTCACCCCTCCACTTT. It translates to CASSLWKGYSPLHF.

There are many counts of this clonotype. As an off-target read in a library built for alpha chains, this beta chain has a frequency of little significance. CDR3 sequence: CASKSDHSYNEQFF. CDR3 in DNA: TGTGCCAGCAAGTCGGACCACTCCTACAATGAGCAGTTCTTC. The chain links TRBV2 to TRBJ2-1; D is unclear. Per germline, CDR1 SNHLY and CDR2 FYNNEI. V dropped 7 bases and J dropped 0 bases, with 10 bases sitting between them. The CDR3 is made up of 14 amino acids. Together with reference TRBV2 and TRBJ2-1, the CDR3 gives the full variable domain: EPEVTQTPSHQVTQMGQEVILRCVPISNHLYFYWYRQILGQKVEFLVSFYNNEISEKSEIFDDQFSVERPDGSNFTLKIRSTKLEDSAMYFCASKSDHSYNEQFFGPGTRLTVL.

Judged by abundance, this clonotype is large. This beta chain is a stray sequence in a library constructed for alpha chains; its clone size is not meaningful. V and J are TRBV5-1 and TRBJ1-6, with 10 bases identical to TRBD1. The CDR3 length is 16 residues. The ends lost 5 bases at V and 7 bases at J; junction bases unmatched: 9. Germline V gene data show CDR1 as SGHRS and CDR2 as YFSETQ. CDR3 DNA sequence: TGCGCCAGCAGAATTACACCGGGACAGGGGAATTCACCCCTCCACTTT. It yields the protein CASRITPGQGNSPLHF.

This clonotype has ten or more counts. This beta chain is off target for a library built for alpha chains, so its abundance means little. The V and J genes are TRBV7-2 and TRBJ2-5; D not certain. V was clipped by 3 bases and J by 2 bases, with 10 bases between them. This CDR3 spans 14 amino acids. Germline V CDR1 and CDR2: SGHTA, FQGNSA. The CDR3, as DNA: TGTGCCAGCAGCTTTGGGTCGGGTCAAGAGACCCAGTACTTC. It translates to CASSFGSGQETQYF.

This clonotype was counted many times. The library was designed around alpha chains, so this beta chain is a stray read whose abundance carries little weight. This rearrangement joins TRBV6-2 or TRBV6-3 to TRBJ1-5; D might be TRBD1 (6 bases). The V end was cut by 2 bases, the J end by 0 bases, with 11 bases between. The CDR3 contains 16 residues. Germline CDR1 is MNHEY and CDR2 is SVGEGT. The CDR3 spells CASSYMGDISNQPQHF. For the CDR3, the DNA is TGTGCCAGCAGTTACATGGGGGACATTAGCAATCAGCCCCAGCATTTT.

This clonotype was detected ten times or more. Found in a library prepared for alpha chains, this beta chain is an off-target read, and its abundance has little meaning. V is TRBV20-1 and J is TRBJ1-1; no clear D gene. Germline loops: CDR1 DFQATT, CDR2 SNEGSKA (reference sequence). The CDR3 consists of 14 residues. V was shortened by 5 bases and J by 0 bases, with 13 bases between the two germline ends. CDR3 sequence: CSAPGRTMNTEAFF. In nucleotides, the CDR3 is TGCAGTGCTCCCGGGCGGACCATGAACACTGAAGCTTTCTTT.

In this sample, this clonotype turned up many times. This beta chain appears as a stray read in a library generated for alpha chains; its size is not informative. This rearrangement joins TRBV28 to TRBJ2-7, with a tentative D call TRBD2 (6 bases). Germline V gene sequence: CDR1 MDHEN, CDR2 SYDVKM. The CDR3 covers 14 residues. Trimming took 8 bases from V and 7 from J, leaving 21 bases between them. The CDR3 loop is CASRRTGGGGEQYF. The CDR3 DNA sequence: TGTGCCAGCCGACGGACTGGGGGTGGAGGGGAGCAGTACTTC.

Ten or more counts support this clonotype. This beta chain is a stray sequence in a library constructed for alpha chains; its clone size is not meaningful. The rearrangement uses TRBV4-3 and TRBJ1-3, with D perhaps TRBD1 (5 bases). The V and J ends lost 1 base and 2 bases respectively, with 6 bases between them. CDR3 length: 14 residues. Germline V CDR1 and CDR2: LGHNA, YSLEER. As DNA, the CDR3 is TGCGCCAGCAGCCAAGTAGGGGCTGGAAACACCATATATTTT. It codes for CASSQVGAGNTIYF.

This clonotype was seen at least ten times. Found in a library prepared for alpha chains, this beta chain is an off-target read, and its abundance has little meaning. The rearrangement joins TRBV7-2 to TRBJ1-1; 8 positions agree with TRBD1. Germline V gives CDR1 SGHTA, CDR2 FQGNSA. V shed 5 bases and J 4 bases; nucleotides not matched to a gene: 6. The CDR3 contains 14 residues. The CDR3 DNA reads TGTGCCAGCAGCCCTCAGGACAGGGTCACTGAAGCTTTCTTT. This encodes CASSPQDRVTEAFF.

The table lists this clonotype with many counts. This beta chain slipped into a library made for alpha chains as a stray read, so its size is not meaningful. The V and J genes are TRBV7-9 and TRBJ1-6; tentative D call: TRBD1 (5 bases). Germline V gene data show CDR1 as SEHNR and CDR2 as FQNEAQ (reference sequence). V was clipped by 5 bases and J by 5 bases, with 13 bases between them. This CDR3 has 15 residues. The CDR3 region is CASSRNRGNNSPLHF. The CDR3, as DNA: TGTGCCAGCAGCCGAAACCGGGGGAATAATTCACCCCTCCACTTT.

In its sample, this clonotype was seen many times. Being off target in a library aimed at alpha chains, this beta chain has a size of little meaning. The V gene is TRBV20-1, the J gene TRBJ2-3, with D hard to call. With 7 bases removed from V and 1 base from J, the gap between germline ends came to 9 bases. The CDR3 runs 12 residues. Germline-derived CDR1 and CDR2 are DFQATT and SNEGSKA (reference sequence). This CDR3 reads CSVPRRTDTQYF. The CDR3 nucleotides are TGCAGTGTTCCGCGCCGCACAGATACGCAGTATTTT.

This clonotype was detected many times. Since the library was made to target alpha chains, this beta chain is a stray read and its abundance is not meaningful. The J gene is TRBJ1-4, the V gene TRBV7-9; possibly TRBD1 for D (6 bases). The CDR3 is made up of 14 amino acids. Germline V CDR1 and CDR2: SEHNR, FQNEAQ (reference sequence). Trimming left V 6 bases short and J 6 bases short, with 14 bases between. CDR3 region: CASRQSGVYEKLFF. CDR3 DNA sequence: TGTGCCAGCAGGCAATCAGGGGTGTATGAAAAACTGTTTTTT.